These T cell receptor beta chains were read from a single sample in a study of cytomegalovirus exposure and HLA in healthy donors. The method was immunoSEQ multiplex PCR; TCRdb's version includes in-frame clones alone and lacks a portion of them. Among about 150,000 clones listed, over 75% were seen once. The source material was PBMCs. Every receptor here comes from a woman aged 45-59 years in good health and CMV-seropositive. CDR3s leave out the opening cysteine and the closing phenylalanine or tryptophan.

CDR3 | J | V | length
ASSKTGNQVVEQF | TRBJ2-1 | TRBV19 | 13
ASLEEDSYGYT | TRBJ1-2 | TRBV19 | 11
ASSGGLSYEQY | TRBJ2-7 | TRBV10-2 | 11
ASSMNSLQPQH | TRBJ1-5 | TRBV19 | 11
ASSIGQALNTEAF | TRBJ1-1 | TRBV19 | 13
ASSFSPLPVDSQGHSYEQY | TRBJ2-7 | TRBV27 | 19
ASSLAQGFPKQETQY | TRBJ2-5 | TRBV5-1 | 15
ASSYAGNYGYT | TRBJ1-2 | TRBV7-3 | 11
AWSVGGRALEQY | TRBJ2-7 | TRBV30 | 12
ASSVAAGWTYEQY | TRBJ2-7 | TRBV9 | 13
ASSLYGQGRRSSYEQY | TRBJ2-7 | TRBV28 | 16
ASSLGGSPTDTQY | TRBJ2-3 | TRBV28 | 13
ASSLVRGYEQY | TRBJ2-7 | TRBV7-8 | 11
ASSELTGGYYGYT | TRBJ1-2 | TRBV6-1 | 13
ASSTWEGRDEQF | TRBJ2-1 | TRBV5-4 | 12
ASSALTGNTEAF | TRBJ1-1 | TRBV9 | 12
ASSLSGGYYEQY | - | TRBV5-1 | 12
ASSGGVTGQTMSGYT | TRBJ1-2 | TRBV6-1 | 15
ASAAGDTQY | TRBJ2-3 | TRBV25-1 | 9
AWSVGGDYGYT | TRBJ1-2 | TRBV30 | 11
ASRGRLEGYEQY | TRBJ2-7 | TRBV2 | 12
SVGRSGLAGTDTQY | TRBJ2-3 | TRBV29-1 | 14
ASSLLSGGGKNIQY | TRBJ2-4 | TRBV7-2 | 14
SVAVAAGGTGYT | TRBJ1-2 | TRBV29-1 | 12
ATSGISGSYEQY | TRBJ2-7 | TRBV15 | 12
ASRDTGGTEAF | TRBJ1-1 | TRBV2 | 11
ATSRFRDSEKLF | TRBJ1-4 | TRBV15 | 12
AISGTSGGWNEQF | TRBJ2-1 | TRBV10-3 | 13
ASSGETQY | TRBJ2-5 | TRBV9 | 8
AISSYRGVNSPLH | TRBJ1-6 | TRBV10-3 | 13
ASSLVGQEPNQPQH | TRBJ1-5 | TRBV7-9 | 14
ASRSDIAGIAYNEQF | TRBJ2-1 | TRBV11-2 | 15
ASSADRGLLNTGELF | TRBJ2-2 | TRBV18 | 15
ASSLSIPARGSSYEQY | TRBJ2-7 | TRBV27 | 16
ASSQDAGTGFNEQF | TRBJ2-1 | TRBV4-1 | 14
ASRDDRGQETQY | - | TRBV6-5 | 12
ASSSNRAYEQY | TRBJ2-7 | TRBV5-6 | 11
ASSSRQGEGEQY | TRBJ2-7 | TRBV7-3 | 12
ASSPIRPEAAKNIQY | TRBJ2-4 | TRBV18 | 15
ASSPPQGNYGYT | TRBJ1-2 | TRBV27 | 12
ASSLTGTGASQPQH | TRBJ1-5 | TRBV18 | 14
ASSLGGAGYEQY | TRBJ2-7 | TRBV27 | 12
ASSRGLAGGAKNIQY | TRBJ2-4 | TRBV2 | 15
ASSTRGLGETQY | TRBJ2-5 | TRBV9 | 12
ASRSGQRRQPQH | TRBJ1-5 | TRBV19 | 12
ASSYSDRLPDTQY | TRBJ2-3 | TRBV28 | 13
SVYRDNHYEQY | TRBJ2-7 | TRBV29-1 | 11
ASSQGGRENQPQH | TRBJ1-5 | TRBV4-3 | 13
ASSFGTSGRVSYNEQF | TRBJ2-1 | TRBV7-7 | 16
ASSSGTGGSGTQY | TRBJ2-5 | TRBV11-3 | 13